Included here is one TCR beta chain sequence, with context. The target antigen is unknown. This sample stems from a study of T cells in Graves' hyperthyroidism and ophthalmopathy. Study as a whole: Prior to any treatment, at the point of initial diagnosis, peripheral blood was collected. General study points: Median prediction lead before ophthalmopathy onset was 5 to 7.5 months with the model.

TCR beta CDR3 regions were amplified from RNA transcripts. The HTBI primer set was used in a first-round RT-PCR of the TCR CDR3. TCRdb passed the multiplex PCR reads through MiXCR, listing each CDR3 protein once. The sample carries 550,000 to 800,000 distinct CDR3 sequences, about 18% recorded once. Deletions cut 1 base from V and 2 bases from J, with 12 bases between. Germline V gives CDR1 DFQATT, CDR2 SNEGSKA (reference sequence). The CDR3 consists of 14 residues. The diagnoses drew upon clinical symptoms, serum thyroxine and TRAb, thyroid ultrasound and orbital computed tomography. Specimen: blood. This receptor was obtained from a man between 45 and 60 years old with Graves' hyperthyroidism. J is TRBJ2-7 and V is TRBV20-1; no reliable D call. In nucleotides, the CDR3 is TGCAGTGCTAGAGCCCCGAACAGTCCCTACGAGCAGTACTTC. Its translation: CSARAPNSPYEQYF.